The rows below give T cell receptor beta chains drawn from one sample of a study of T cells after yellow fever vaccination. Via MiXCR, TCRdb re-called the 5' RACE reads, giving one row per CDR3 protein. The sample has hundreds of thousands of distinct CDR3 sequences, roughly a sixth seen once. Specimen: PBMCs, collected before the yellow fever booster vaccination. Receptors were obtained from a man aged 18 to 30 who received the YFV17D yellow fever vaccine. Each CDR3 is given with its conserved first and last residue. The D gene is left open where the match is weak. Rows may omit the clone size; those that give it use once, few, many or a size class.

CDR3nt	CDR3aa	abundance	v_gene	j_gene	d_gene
TGTGCCAGCACCTTTCAGGCAGCTGCGGAGACCCAGTACTTC	CASTFQAAAETQYF	few	TRBV5-6	TRBJ2-5	-
TGTGCCAGTAATCTAGCGGGGGTGTATAATGAGCAGTTCTTC	CASNLAGVYNEQFF	-	TRBV19	TRBJ2-1	TRBD2
TGTGCCAGCAGCTTACGAGACAGGGGCCACGAGCAGTACTTC	CASSLRDRGHEQYF	many	TRBV7-9	TRBJ2-7	TRBD1
TGTGCCAGCAGCCCGCCTCGGAGAGGGGGACCTGAAAAACTGTTTTTT	CASSPPRRGGPEKLFF	few	TRBV5-6	TRBJ1-4	-
TGCGCCAGCAGCCCCACCCAGCGGGGGTACGAGCAGTACTTC	CASSPTQRGYEQYF	-	TRBV4-1	TRBJ2-7	TRBD2
TGTGCCAGCAGTCCGATTAACACCGGGGAGCTGTTTTTT	CASSPINTGELFF	many	TRBV7-2	TRBJ2-2	-
TGTGCCAGCAGCTTAGACGTAGGAAACACCATATATTTT	CASSLDVGNTIYF	-	TRBV11-2	TRBJ1-3	-
TGTGCCAGCTCCCGAGACAGGGGGGCGCAGTACTTC	CASSRDRGAQYF	-	TRBV18	TRBJ2-7	TRBD1
TGTGCCAGCAGCCACCGCCAGGGAGAAGCTTTCTTT	CASSHRQGEAFF	few	TRBV4-2	TRBJ1-1	-
TGTGCCAGCAGCTCGGACAGGGGGGGCGAGACCCAGTACTTC	CASSSDRGGETQYF	few	TRBV7-2	TRBJ2-5	TRBD1
TGTGCCACCAGCAGAGCCAGGGGGTTAAGCTACGAGCAGTACTTC	CATSRARGLSYEQYF	few	TRBV15	TRBJ2-7	TRBD1
TGTGCCACCAGTGATCGGGACAGCTACCCCGAAAAACTGTTTTTT	CATSDRDSYPEKLFF	-	TRBV24-1	TRBJ1-4	TRBD1
TGTGCAAGTCGCTTAGTCCACCTGCTAGCGGGGGGACCCAGACGATGCACAGATACGCAGTATTTT	CASRLVHLLAGGPRRCTDTQYF	-	TRBV12-2	TRBJ2-3	-
TGTGCCAGCAGCCCGTTGGCAGGGCAGAACCAAGAGACCCAGTACTTC	CASSPLAGQNQETQYF	few	TRBV7-2	TRBJ2-5	-
TGTGCCAGCAGTTCCGCGACAGGGGGCCCGGTTGGCTACACCTTC	CASSSATGGPVGYTF	-	TRBV12-3/TRBV12-4	TRBJ1-2	TRBD1
TGTGCCAGCAGTTTATGGCAGGGCTCTGGGGCCAACGTCCTGACTTTC	CASSLWQGSGANVLTF	-	TRBV12-3/TRBV12-4	TRBJ2-6	-
TGTGCCAGCAGCTCCGGACTAGCGGGGGTCGAGCAGTTCTTC	CASSSGLAGVEQFF	-	TRBV11-2	TRBJ2-1	TRBD2
TGTGCCAGCAGCTTAGTGGGTGTTGATCTAGCCAAAAACATTCAGTACTTC	CASSLVGVDLAKNIQYF	few	TRBV7-9	TRBJ2-4	-
TGTGCCAGCAGTATGGCTAACACTGAAGCTCTCTTT	CASSMANTEALF	few	TRBV12-3/TRBV12-4	TRBJ1-1	-
TGCAGGGGGACTAGCGGGGGGGCAGATACGCAGTATTTT	CRGTSGGADTQYF	few	TRBV20-1	TRBJ2-3	TRBD2
TGCGCCAGCAGCAACCTTCAGATAGTCCGCGACACAGATACGCAGTATTTT	CASSNLQIVRDTDTQYF	few	TRBV5-1	TRBJ2-3	-
TGTGCCGGTCGGGGGGATAACACCGGGGAGCTGTTTTTT	CAGRGDNTGELFF	few	TRBV6-2/TRBV6-3	TRBJ2-2	TRBD2